A single sample gave rise to the 32 T cell receptor beta chains below, sequenced in a study of T cell changes during pregnancy in multiple sclerosis. Generated by immunoSEQ multiplex PCR, the TCRdb table keeps only in-frame clones and is missing some. This sample has just over 90,000 clones, with 91% found just once. Sample: peripheral blood, taken after pregnancy. All receptors come from a female donor in good health, enrolled as a control in a pregnancy study.

The chain couples TRBV7-2 to TRBJ1-5; D remains ambiguous. The germline V and J ends were trimmed by 2 bases and 9 bases, with 20 bases remaining between them. The germline gives CDR1 SGHTA, CDR2 FQGNSA. The CDR3 contains 16 residues. Here the CDR3 DNA reads TGTGCCAGCAGCTTAAGAGGGATTGGGGATGTCATGCCCCAGCATTTT. It is translated as CASSLRGIGDVMPQHF.

The chain uses TRBV6-5 and TRBJ1-6; a weak D match, TRBD1 (5 bases). V lost 6 bases and J 6 bases, leaving 12 bases between the germline ends. The CDR3 covers 14 residues. The germline gives CDR1 MNHEY, CDR2 SVGAGI. In DNA, the CDR3 is TGTGCCAGCAGGGTGGGGCAGTCTAATTCACCCCTCCACTTT. Protein: CASRVGQSNSPLHF.

V gene TRBV4-2 combines with J gene TRBJ2-3, with 7 bases identical to TRBD2. With V trimmed by 0 bases and J by 1 base, 7 bases remained unmatched. Germline values: CDR1 LGHNA, CDR2 YNFKEQ. This CDR3 is 17 amino acids long. Written as DNA, the CDR3 is TGTGCCAGCAGCCAAGAATGGAGTGGGGGGGGCACAGATACGCAGTATTTT. Translating it yields CASSQEWSGGGTDTQYF.

This chain links TRBV9 with TRBJ1-2; TRBD1 is a possible D gene (6 bases). Germline V gene data show CDR1 as SGDLS and CDR2 as YYNGEE. The CDR3 has 17 amino acids. V shed 4 bases and J shed 6 bases, with 25 bases lying between them. The CDR3 loop reads CASSTSPLTGWDDGYTF. DNA of the CDR3: TGTGCCAGCAGCACAAGTCCCCTGACAGGATGGGATGATGGCTACACCTTC.

The rearrangement joins TRBV19 to TRBJ1-2, with 8 bases matching TRBD1. CDR3 length: 15 residues. The germline V gene has CDR1 LNHDA and CDR2 SQIVND (reference sequence). Trimming cost V 4 bases and J 3 bases; bases outside gene matches: 7. This chain's CDR3 is CASSTRTGSDYGYTF. The CDR3 DNA reads TGTGCCAGTAGTACCCGGACAGGGTCGGACTATGGCTACACCTTC.

This sequence joins TRBV20-1 and TRBJ1-2; D gene unclear. The CDR3 spans 10 residues. Germline lookup yields CDR1 DFQATT and CDR2 SNEGSKA (reference sequence). CDR3 sequence reads: CRAGVQGYTF. CDR3 nucleotides: TGCAGGGCCGGGGTCCAGGGCTACACCTTC.

CDR3 DNA sequence: TGTGCCAGCAGTTTACGGAGACAGGGACAGCAGTATTTT. This gives the protein CASSLRRQGQQYF. The genes are TRBV28 and TRBJ2-3; 7 bases agree with TRBD1. The V segment lost 2 bases and the J segment 11 bases; nucleotides outside the gene matches: 7. The CDR3 has 13 amino acids. Germline V lookup: CDR1 MDHEN, CDR2 SYDVKM.

The chain recombines TRBV19 with TRBJ2-1, with 14 bases that match TRBD2. This CDR3 region has 16 residues. Germline CDR1 reads LNHDA; CDR2 reads SQIVND (reference sequence). J lost 10 bases, V lost 2 bases, and 7 bases had no gene match. The CDR3 DNA sequence: TGTGCCAGTAGTATACAGACTAGCGGGGGGGCTGTGGAGCAGTTCTTC. This encodes CASSIQTSGGAVEQFF.

V is TRBV28 and J is TRBJ1-1; tentative D call: TRBD1 (6 bases). This CDR3 is 18 amino acids long. V lost 2 bases, J lost 4 bases, and 23 bases lay in between. Per germline, CDR1 MDHEN and CDR2 SYDVKM. As DNA, the CDR3 is TGTGCCAGCAGTTTAAAGTTGGGGGCAGGGGACGAGGGCACTGAAGCTTTCTTT. It encodes CASSLKLGAGDEGTEAFF.

The chain combines TRBV30 with TRBJ2-7, with TRBD1 matching 7 bases. The CDR3 is 15 amino acids. The germline CDR1 and CDR2 sequences are GTSNPN and SVGIG (reference sequence). The V gene end was trimmed by 0 bases and the J gene end by 3 bases; junction bases not matched to a gene: 8. The CDR3 here is CAWSVKQGPYYEQYF. For the CDR3, the DNA is TGTGCCTGGAGTGTAAAACAGGGGCCGTACTACGAGCAGTACTTC. The full variable domain, with the rest looked up from reference TRBV30 and TRBJ2-7, is SQTIHQWPATLVQPVGSPLSLECTVEGTSNPNLYWYRQAAGRGLQLLFYSVGIGQISSEVPQNLSASRPQDRQFILSSKKLLLSDSGFYLCAWSVKQGPYYEQYFGPGTRLTVT.

The chain couples TRBV7-8 to TRBJ1-1; D gene ambiguous. V was trimmed by 1 base and J by 1 base, leaving 7 bases between them. Per germline, CDR1 SGHVS and CDR2 FQNEAQ. The CDR3 sequence is 14 residues long. The CDR3 here is CASSLGAANTEAFF. CDR3 DNA: TGTGCCAGCAGCTTAGGGGCAGCGAACACTGAAGCTTTCTTT.

The chain combines TRBV6-5 with TRBJ1-6, with D possibly TRBD1 on 6 matching bases. V shed 2 bases and J shed 7 bases, with 9 bases lying between them. Germline values: CDR1 MNHEY, CDR2 SVGAGI. The CDR3 loop spans 14 amino acids. The CDR3 DNA reads TGTGCCAGCAGTTACCTAGGGGGAAATTCACCCCTCCACTTT. Translating it yields CASSYLGGNSPLHF.

The gene calls are TRBV5-1 and TRBJ2-1; D gene ambiguous. In germline, CDR1 is SGHRS, CDR2 YFSETQ. V dropped 3 bases and J dropped 0 bases, with 10 bases sitting between them. CDR3 length: 15 amino acids. Here the CDR3 reads CASSSTTSSYNEQFF. The CDR3 DNA follows: TGCGCCAGCAGCTCGACAACAAGCTCCTACAATGAGCAGTTCTTC.

This clone was seen only a few times. This chain joins TRBV5-6 and TRBJ2-3; a possible D gene is TRBD1 (6 bases). V was clipped by 3 bases and J by 2 bases, with 13 bases between them. The CDR3 covers 15 residues. Germline values: CDR1 SGHDT, CDR2 YYEEEE. The CDR3 reads CASSSIRDTTDTQYF. DNA of the CDR3: TGTGCCAGCAGCTCTATCCGGGACACCACAGATACGCAGTATTTT.

This chain joins TRBV28 and TRBJ1-2; D is uncertain. This CDR3 spans 15 amino acids. Trimming cost V 4 bases and J 1 base, with 13 bases left between them. Germline V gives CDR1 MDHEN, CDR2 SYDVKM. This chain's CDR3 is CASSSGAGINYGYTF. In DNA form, the CDR3 reads TGTGCCAGCAGTTCCGGTGCAGGCATTAACTATGGCTACACCTTC.

This rearrangement joins TRBV28 to TRBJ1-1, with D possibly matching TRBD1 (6 bases). Per germline, CDR1 MDHEN and CDR2 SYDVKM. This CDR3 is built from 16 residues. V lost 2 bases and J 3 bases, leaving 16 bases between the germline ends. CDR3: CASSLLPGHDDTEAFF. DNA for the CDR3: TGTGCCAGCAGTTTACTCCCGGGACATGATGACACTGAAGCTTTCTTT.

The J gene is TRBJ1-4, the V gene TRBV4-1; TRBD1 agrees at 8 bases. This CDR3 region has 14 residues. V shed 5 bases, J shed 8 bases, and the junction held 7 bases outside the gene matches. The germline V gene encodes CDR1 MGHRA and CDR2 YSYEKL. DNA of the CDR3: TGCGCCAGCAGCGCTCGGACAGGGCTAGAAAAACTGTTTTTT. It codes for CASSARTGLEKLFF.

This CDR3 reads CASSLGAGYEQYF. CDR3 sequence (DNA): TGTGCCAGCAGCTTAGGGGCGGGGTACGAGCAGTACTTC. The genes are TRBV7-9 and TRBJ2-7, with TRBD2 as a possible D gene (6 bases). The CDR3 totals 13 residues. Germline V gene data show CDR1 as SEHNR and CDR2 as FQNEAQ (reference sequence). V lost 1 base to trimming and J lost 4 bases, with 8 bases between them. Using reference TRBV7-9 and TRBJ2-7 for the parts outside the CDR3, the full variable domain is DTGVSQNPRHKITKRGQNVTFRCDPISEHNRLYWYRQTLGQGPEFLTYFQNEAQLEKSRLLSDRFSAERPKGSFSTLEIQRTEQGDSAMYLCASSLGAGYEQYFGPGTRLTVT.

The V gene is TRBV4-3, the J gene TRBJ1-3; 11 bases match TRBD1. Germline V gene lookup returns CDR1 LGHNA and CDR2 YSLEER. Germline trimming cut 5 bases from V and 4 bases from J; bases unmatched to any gene: 4. This CDR3 contains 15 residues. In nucleotides, the CDR3 is TGCGCCAGCAGCTGGGGACAGGGGGGCGGAAACACCATATATTTT. Translated: CASSWGQGGGNTIYF.

V gene TRBV5-6 combines with J gene TRBJ1-2; TRBD1 aligns across 7 bases. This CDR3 region has 13 residues. V lost 4 bases, J lost 7 bases, and 7 bases stayed unmatched. The germline V gene has CDR1 SGHDT and CDR2 YYEEEE. This CDR3 reads CASSLDRAGGYTF. The CDR3 DNA follows: TGTGCCAGCAGCCTTGACAGGGCCGGTGGCTACACCTTC.

This clone was detected only a few times. The V and J genes are TRBV4-1 and TRBJ2-1; the D gene is possibly TRBD2 (6 bases). CDR1 MGHRA and CDR2 YSYEKL come from the germline V gene. V lost 7 bases and J lost 9, with 10 bases in between. CDR3 length equals 11 residues. CDR3 amino acids: CASTGEAEQFF. CDR3 DNA sequence: TGCGCCAGCACGGGAGAAGCTGAGCAGTTCTTC.

The chain couples TRBV9 to TRBJ1-1; D gene ambiguous. V gave up 4 bases and J gave up 0 bases, with 13 bases separating them. The CDR3 is 15 residues long. In germline, CDR1 is SGDLS, CDR2 YYNGEE. The CDR3 reads CASSTRTGMNTEAFF. The CDR3 bases are TGTGCCAGCAGCACAAGGACCGGGATGAACACTGAAGCTTTCTTT.

By sample share, this clone is medium-sized (0.01 to 0.1%). The chain combines TRBV18 with TRBJ2-1; the D is unclear. The CDR3 has 14 amino acids. Looked up from germline, CDR1 is KGHSH and CDR2 is LQKENI. Between the trimmed V and J ends, which lost 4 bases and 3 bases, there was a span of 10 bases. The CDR3 region is CASSLTGYYNEQFF. The CDR3 DNA reads as TGTGCCAGCTCACTGACTGGTTACTACAATGAGCAGTTCTTC.

The V and J genes are TRBV27 and TRBJ1-3; D is unclear. The CDR3 has 16 amino acids. Germline loops: CDR1 MNHEY, CDR2 SMNVEV (reference sequence). V shed 5 bases and J shed 7 bases, with 21 bases lying between them. The CDR3 DNA reads TGTGCCAGCAGTACTATAGAGGGAAGATTAAGGAACACCATATATTTT. It codes for CASSTIEGRLRNTIYF.

The rearrangement uses TRBV5-6 and TRBJ2-7; D perhaps matches TRBD2 (6 bases). This CDR3 region has 15 residues. V was pared by 1 base and J by 5 bases, with 16 bases between. Germline CDR1 is SGHDT and CDR2 is YYEEEE. CDR3 sequence: CASSLFAGREDEQYF. The CDR3 DNA sequence: TGTGCCAGCAGCTTGTTCGCCGGCAGGGAGGACGAGCAGTACTTC.

The sample holds one count of this clone. The rearrangement uses TRBV4-2 and TRBJ2-6; 8 nucleotides align to TRBD1. V shed 0 bases, J shed 3 bases, and the junction held 4 bases outside the gene matches. The CDR3 is 17 residues long. From germline, CDR1 is LGHNA and CDR2 YNFKEQ. In nucleotides, the CDR3 is TGTGCCAGCAGCCAAGAGGGAGGACAGGGTGGGGCCAACGTCCTGACTTTC. It specifies CASSQEGGQGGANVLTF.

V usage is TRBV9 and J usage is TRBJ2-2, with 8 bases lining up with TRBD1. J lost 4 bases, V lost 4 bases, and 6 bases had no gene match. CDR3 length: 15 residues. Germline assignment: CDR1 SGDLS and CDR2 YYNGEE. The CDR3 sequence is CASSSRTGSTGELFF. In nucleotides, the CDR3 is TGTGCCAGCAGCTCACGGACAGGGTCCACCGGGGAGCTGTTTTTT. The full variable domain, its missing parts supplied by reference TRBV9 and TRBJ2-2, is DSGVTQTPKHLITATGQRVTLRCSPRSGDLSVYWYQQSLDQGLQFLIQYYNGEERAKGNILERFSAQQFPDLHSELNLSSLELGDSALYFCASSSRTGSTGELFFGEGSRLTVL.

This chain uses TRBV7-2 with TRBJ2-3; D unclear. CDR1 SGHTA and CDR2 FQGNSA come from the germline V gene. V was clipped by 5 bases and J by 0 bases, with 12 bases between them. The CDR3 sequence is 15 residues long. The CDR3 sequence: CASSPQWASTDTQYF. DNA for the CDR3: TGTGCCAGCAGCCCCCAGTGGGCTAGCACAGATACGCAGTATTTT.

This rearrangement joins TRBV18 to TRBJ1-1, with TRBD1 matching 8 bases. With V trimmed by 3 bases and J by 0 bases, 3 bases remained unmatched. This CDR3 spans 15 amino acids. Germline CDR1 KGHSH, CDR2 LQKENI. CDR3 sequence: CASSPGQAMNTEAFF. The CDR3 nucleotides are TGTGCCAGCTCACCGGGACAGGCCATGAACACTGAAGCTTTCTTT.

J is TRBJ1-2 and V is TRBV4-3; D not certain. The CDR3 is made up of 16 amino acids. Germline-derived CDR1 and CDR2 are LGHNA and YSLEER. V lost 0 bases and J lost 5, with 16 bases in between. The CDR3 nucleotides read TGCGCCAGCAGCCAAGATCGGGAGCCCCTACCTTATGGCTACACCTTC. Its protein is CASSQDREPLPYGYTF.

The J gene is TRBJ2-3, the V gene TRBV6-6, with 11 bases lining up with TRBD2. Germline assignment: CDR1 MNHNY and CDR2 SVGAGI (reference sequence). The CDR3 loop spans 15 amino acids. J gave up 9 bases and V 6 bases, and 11 bases lay outside the gene matches. For the CDR3, the DNA is TGTGCCAGCAGCATAGCGGGGGGGCGGGGTGGGACGCAGTATTTT. This translates into CASSIAGGRGGTQYF.

The V call is TRBV10-3, the J call TRBJ2-7; 8 bases fit TRBD1. Germline CDR1 reads ENHRY; CDR2 reads SYGVKD. Trimming at V came to 7 bases and at J to 7 bases, leaving 9 bases not matched to a gene. The CDR3 is 13 residues long. CDR3 sequence: CAITRTGQGEQYF. Written as DNA, the CDR3 is TGTGCCATCACACGGACAGGGCAAGGGGAGCAGTACTTC.